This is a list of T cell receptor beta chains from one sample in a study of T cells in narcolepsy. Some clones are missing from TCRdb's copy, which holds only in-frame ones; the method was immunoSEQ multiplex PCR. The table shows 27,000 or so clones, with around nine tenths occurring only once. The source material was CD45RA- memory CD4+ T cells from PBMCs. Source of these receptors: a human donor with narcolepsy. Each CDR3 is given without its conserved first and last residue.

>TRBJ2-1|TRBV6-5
ASSYGGSYNEQF
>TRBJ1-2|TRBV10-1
ASSDKPEGGYT
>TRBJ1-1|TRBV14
ASSQDWGNTEAF
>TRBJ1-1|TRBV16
ASSQAITEAF
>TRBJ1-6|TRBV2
ASSGGFSDSPLH
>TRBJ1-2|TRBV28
ASYPGGPDNYGYT
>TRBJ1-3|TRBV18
ASSRQGSAGNTIY
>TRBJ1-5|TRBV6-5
ASSFLGVNQPQH
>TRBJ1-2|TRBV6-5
ASSYSPGAGGYT
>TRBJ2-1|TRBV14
ASSPRLYNEQF
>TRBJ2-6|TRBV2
ASGRTGGSSGANVLT
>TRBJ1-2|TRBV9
ASSVRDYGYT
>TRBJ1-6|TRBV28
ASSPNGSPLH
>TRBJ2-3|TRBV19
ASSLRGDTQY
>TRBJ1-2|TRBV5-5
ASSLTWTANYGYT
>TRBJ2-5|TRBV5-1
ASTSGGNNQETQY
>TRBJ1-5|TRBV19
ASTLAGARSNQPQH
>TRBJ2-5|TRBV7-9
ASSLGQGGFETQY
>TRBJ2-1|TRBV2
ASSPGGGTGGIHEQF
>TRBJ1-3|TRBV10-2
ASLPASGNTIY
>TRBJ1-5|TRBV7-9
ASSAQGAHQPQH
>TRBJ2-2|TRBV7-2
ASSSVPGQYTGELF
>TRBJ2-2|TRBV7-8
ASSWDITGELF
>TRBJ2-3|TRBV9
ASSAQSTSGGDTQY
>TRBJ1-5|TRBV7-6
ASSLGGPGNQPQH
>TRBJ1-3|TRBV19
ASTGTVGSGNTIY
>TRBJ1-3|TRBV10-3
AIRPPSGNTIY
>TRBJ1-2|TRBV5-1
ASSLEAYGYT
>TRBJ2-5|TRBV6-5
ASSRGGAEETQY
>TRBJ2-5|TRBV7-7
ASSLARGSQETQY
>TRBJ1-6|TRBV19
ASSIGQGASPLH
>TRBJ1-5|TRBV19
ASSGGTGGRGNQPQH
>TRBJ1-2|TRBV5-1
ASSDPAQGQSNT